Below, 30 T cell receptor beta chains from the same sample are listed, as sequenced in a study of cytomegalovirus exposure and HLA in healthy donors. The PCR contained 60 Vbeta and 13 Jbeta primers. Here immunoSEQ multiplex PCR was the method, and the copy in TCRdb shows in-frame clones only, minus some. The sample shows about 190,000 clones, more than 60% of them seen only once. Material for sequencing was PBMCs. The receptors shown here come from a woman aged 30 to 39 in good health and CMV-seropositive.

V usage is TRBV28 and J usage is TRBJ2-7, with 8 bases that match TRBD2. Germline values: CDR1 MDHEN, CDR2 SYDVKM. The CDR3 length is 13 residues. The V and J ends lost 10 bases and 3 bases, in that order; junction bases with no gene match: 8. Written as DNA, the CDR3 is TGTGCCATAAGGAGCGGGGGAAGCTACGAGCAGTACTTC. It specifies CAIRSGGSYEQYF.

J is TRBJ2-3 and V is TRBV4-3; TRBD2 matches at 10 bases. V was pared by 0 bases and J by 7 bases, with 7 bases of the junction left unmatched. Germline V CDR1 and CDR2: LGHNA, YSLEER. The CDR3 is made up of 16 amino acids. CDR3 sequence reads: CASSQDPSGGDNTQYF. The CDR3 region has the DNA TGCGCCAGCAGCCAAGATCCCAGCGGGGGGGACAATACGCAGTATTTT.

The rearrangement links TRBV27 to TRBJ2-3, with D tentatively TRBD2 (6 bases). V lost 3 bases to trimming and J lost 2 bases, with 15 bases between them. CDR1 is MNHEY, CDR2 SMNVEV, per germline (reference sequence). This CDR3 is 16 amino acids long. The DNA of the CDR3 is TGTGCCAGCAGTTTGAAGGCTAGGACTATCACAGATACGCAGTATTTT. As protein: CASSLKARTITDTQYF.

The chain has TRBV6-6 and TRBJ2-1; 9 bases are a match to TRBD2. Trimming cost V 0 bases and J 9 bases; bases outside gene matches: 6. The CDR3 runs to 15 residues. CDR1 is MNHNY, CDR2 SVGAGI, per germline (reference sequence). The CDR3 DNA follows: TGTGCCAGCAGTTACTCTGAGGGTAGCGGGGGTGAGCAGTTCTTC. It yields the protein CASSYSEGSGGEQFF.

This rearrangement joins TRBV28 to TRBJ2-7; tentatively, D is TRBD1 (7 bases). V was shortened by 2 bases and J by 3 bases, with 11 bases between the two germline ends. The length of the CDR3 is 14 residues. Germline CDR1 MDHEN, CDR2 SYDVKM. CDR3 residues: CASSLQGGFYEQYF. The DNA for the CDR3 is TGTGCCAGCAGTTTACAGGGGGGATTCTACGAGCAGTACTTC.

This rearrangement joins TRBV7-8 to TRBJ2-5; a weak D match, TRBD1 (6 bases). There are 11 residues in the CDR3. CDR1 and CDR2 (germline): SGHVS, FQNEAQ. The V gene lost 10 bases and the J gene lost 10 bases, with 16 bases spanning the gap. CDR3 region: CATQGPGVQYF. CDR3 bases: TGTGCCACTCAGGGGCCCGGGGTCCAGTACTTC. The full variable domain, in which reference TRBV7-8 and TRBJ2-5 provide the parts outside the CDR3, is GAGVSQSPRYKVAKRGQDVALRCDPISGHVSLFWYQQALGQGPEFLTYFQNEAQLDKSGLPSDRFFAERPEGSVSTLKIQRTQQEDSAVYLCATQGPGVQYFGPGTRLLVL.

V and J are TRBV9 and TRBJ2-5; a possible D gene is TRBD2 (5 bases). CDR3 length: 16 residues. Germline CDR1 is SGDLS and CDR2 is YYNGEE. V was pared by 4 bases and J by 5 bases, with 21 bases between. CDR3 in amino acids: CASSPRGVAGVETQYF. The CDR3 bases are TGTGCCAGCAGCCCCCGAGGAGTAGCCGGGGTGGAGACCCAGTACTTC.

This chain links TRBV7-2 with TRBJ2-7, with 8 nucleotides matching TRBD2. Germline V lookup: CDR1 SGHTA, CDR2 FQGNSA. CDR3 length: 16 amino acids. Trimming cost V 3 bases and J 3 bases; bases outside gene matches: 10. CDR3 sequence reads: CASSLGRASGFYEQYF. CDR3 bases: TGTGCCAGCAGCTTGGGCCGGGCTAGCGGGTTCTACGAGCAGTACTTC.

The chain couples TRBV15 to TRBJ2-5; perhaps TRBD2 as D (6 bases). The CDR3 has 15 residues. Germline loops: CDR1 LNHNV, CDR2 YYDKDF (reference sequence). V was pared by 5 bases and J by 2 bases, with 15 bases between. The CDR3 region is CATSLGGEGQETQYF. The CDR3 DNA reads TGTGCCACCAGCCTTGGCGGGGAAGGGCAAGAGACCCAGTACTTC.

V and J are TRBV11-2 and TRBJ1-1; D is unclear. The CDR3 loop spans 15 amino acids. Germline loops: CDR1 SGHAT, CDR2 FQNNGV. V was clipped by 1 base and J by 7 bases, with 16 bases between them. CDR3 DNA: TGTGCCAGCAGCTTAGGCAGGTCCGGAAGGCTTGAAGCTTTCTTT. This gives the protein CASSLGRSGRLEAFF.

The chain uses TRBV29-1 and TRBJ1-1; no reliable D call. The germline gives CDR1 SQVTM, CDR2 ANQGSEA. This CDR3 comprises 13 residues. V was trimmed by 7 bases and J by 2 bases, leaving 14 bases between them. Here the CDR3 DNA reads TGCAGCGCCACGATTGGTACTAACACTGAAGCTTTCTTT. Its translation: CSATIGTNTEAFF.

The CDR3 coding sequence is TGTGCCAGCAGCTTGGTATCTCCGGGGACAGCATATGGCTACACCTTC. Translation: CASSLVSPGTAYGYTF. This chain connects TRBV5-4 to TRBJ1-2; 7 nucleotides align to TRBD1. The CDR3 loop spans 16 amino acids. The germline V gene has CDR1 SGHNT and CDR2 YYREEE (reference sequence). With V trimmed by 0 bases and J by 5 bases, 10 bases remained unmatched.

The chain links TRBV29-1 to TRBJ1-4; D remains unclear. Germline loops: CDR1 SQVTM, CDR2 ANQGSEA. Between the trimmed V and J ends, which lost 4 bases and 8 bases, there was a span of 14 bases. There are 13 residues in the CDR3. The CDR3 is CSVAPRTREKLFF. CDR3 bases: TGCAGCGTTGCCCCCCGGACTAGAGAAAAACTGTTTTTT.

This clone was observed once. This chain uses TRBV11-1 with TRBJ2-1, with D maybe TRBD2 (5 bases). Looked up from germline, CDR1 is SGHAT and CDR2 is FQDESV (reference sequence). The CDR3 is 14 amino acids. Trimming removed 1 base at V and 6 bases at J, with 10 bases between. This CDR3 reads CASSLETRGNEQFF. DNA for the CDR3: TGTGCCAGCAGCTTAGAGACCCGGGGCAATGAGCAGTTCTTC.

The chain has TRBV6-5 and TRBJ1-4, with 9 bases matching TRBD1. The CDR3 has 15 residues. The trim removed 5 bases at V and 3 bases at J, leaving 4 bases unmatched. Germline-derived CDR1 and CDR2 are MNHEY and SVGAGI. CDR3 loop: CASSPRTGANEKLFF. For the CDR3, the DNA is TGTGCCAGCAGTCCTCGGACAGGGGCTAATGAAAAACTGTTTTTT.

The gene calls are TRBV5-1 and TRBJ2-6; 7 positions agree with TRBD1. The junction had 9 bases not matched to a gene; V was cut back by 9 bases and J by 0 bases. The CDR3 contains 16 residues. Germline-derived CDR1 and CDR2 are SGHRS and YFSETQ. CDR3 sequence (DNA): TGCGCCACCTCCCGAGGGGACAGCTCTGGGGCCAACGTCCTGACTTTC. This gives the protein CATSRGDSSGANVLTF.

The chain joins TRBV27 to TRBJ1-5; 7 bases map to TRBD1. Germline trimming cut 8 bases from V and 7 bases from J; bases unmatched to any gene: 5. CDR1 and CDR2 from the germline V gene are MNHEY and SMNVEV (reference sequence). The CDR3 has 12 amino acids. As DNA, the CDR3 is TGTGCCAGCCGGACAGGATTCCAGCCCCAGCATTTT. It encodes CASRTGFQPQHF.

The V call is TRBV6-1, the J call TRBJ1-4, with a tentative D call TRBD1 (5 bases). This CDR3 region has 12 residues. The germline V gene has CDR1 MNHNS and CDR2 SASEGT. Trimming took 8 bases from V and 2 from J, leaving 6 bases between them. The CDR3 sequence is CASQGTNEKLFF. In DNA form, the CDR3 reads TGTGCCAGCCAGGGTACTAATGAAAAACTGTTTTTT.

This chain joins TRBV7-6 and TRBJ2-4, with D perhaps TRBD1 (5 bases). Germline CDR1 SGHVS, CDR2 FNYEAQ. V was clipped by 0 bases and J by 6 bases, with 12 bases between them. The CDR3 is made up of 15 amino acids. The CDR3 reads CASSLAAGFINIQYF. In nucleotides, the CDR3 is TGTGCCAGCAGCTTAGCCGCAGGGTTTATAAACATTCAGTACTTC.

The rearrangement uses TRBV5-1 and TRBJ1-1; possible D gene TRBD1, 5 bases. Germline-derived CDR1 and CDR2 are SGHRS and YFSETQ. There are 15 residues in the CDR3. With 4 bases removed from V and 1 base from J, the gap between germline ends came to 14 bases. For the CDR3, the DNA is TGCGCCAGCAGCGGGGCAAACCCAGAGAACACTGAAGCTTTCTTT. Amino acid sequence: CASSGANPENTEAFF.

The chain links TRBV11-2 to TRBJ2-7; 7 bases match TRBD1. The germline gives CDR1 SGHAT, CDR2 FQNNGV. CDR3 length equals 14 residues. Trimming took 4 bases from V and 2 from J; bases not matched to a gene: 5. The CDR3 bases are TGTGCCAGCAGCTACCCGGGACAGCCCTACGAGCAGTACTTC. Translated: CASSYPGQPYEQYF.

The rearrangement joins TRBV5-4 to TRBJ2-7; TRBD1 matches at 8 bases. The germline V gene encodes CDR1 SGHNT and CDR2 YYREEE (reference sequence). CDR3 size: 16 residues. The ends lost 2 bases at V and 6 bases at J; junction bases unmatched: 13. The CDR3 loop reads CASSFRQGIRLGEQYF. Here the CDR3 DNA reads TGTGCCAGCAGCTTCCGACAGGGGATTAGACTGGGCGAGCAGTACTTC.

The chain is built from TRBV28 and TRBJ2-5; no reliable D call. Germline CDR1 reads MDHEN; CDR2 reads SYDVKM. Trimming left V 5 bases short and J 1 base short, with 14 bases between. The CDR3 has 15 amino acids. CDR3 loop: CASSPPFIGQETQYF. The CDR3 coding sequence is TGTGCCAGCAGTCCACCGTTCATCGGCCAAGAGACCCAGTACTTC. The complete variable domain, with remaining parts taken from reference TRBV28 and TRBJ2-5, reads DVKVTQSSRYLVKRTGEKVFLECVQDMDHENMFWYRQDPGLGLRLIYFSYDVKMKEKGDIPEGYSVSREKKERFSLILESASTNQTSMYLCASSPPFIGQETQYFGPGTRLLVL.

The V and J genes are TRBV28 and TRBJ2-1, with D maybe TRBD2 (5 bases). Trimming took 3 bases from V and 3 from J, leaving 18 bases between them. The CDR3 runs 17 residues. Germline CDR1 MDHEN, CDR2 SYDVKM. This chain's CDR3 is CASSFDPDSSGYNEQFF. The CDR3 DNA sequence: TGTGCCAGCAGTTTTGACCCGGACTCGTCGGGCTACAATGAGCAGTTCTTC.

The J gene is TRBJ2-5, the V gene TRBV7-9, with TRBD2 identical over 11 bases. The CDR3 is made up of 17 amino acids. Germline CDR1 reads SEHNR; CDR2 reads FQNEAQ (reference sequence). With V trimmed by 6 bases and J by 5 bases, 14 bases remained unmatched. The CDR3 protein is CASSPALAGGPAETQYF. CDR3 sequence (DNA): TGTGCCAGCAGTCCCGCTTTAGCGGGAGGGCCCGCCGAGACCCAGTACTTC.

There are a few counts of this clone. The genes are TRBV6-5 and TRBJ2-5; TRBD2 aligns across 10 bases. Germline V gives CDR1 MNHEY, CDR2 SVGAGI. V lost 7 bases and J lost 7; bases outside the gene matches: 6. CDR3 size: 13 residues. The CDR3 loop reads CASTLAGVGTQYF. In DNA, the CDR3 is TGTGCCAGCACCCTAGCGGGAGTCGGGACCCAGTACTTC.

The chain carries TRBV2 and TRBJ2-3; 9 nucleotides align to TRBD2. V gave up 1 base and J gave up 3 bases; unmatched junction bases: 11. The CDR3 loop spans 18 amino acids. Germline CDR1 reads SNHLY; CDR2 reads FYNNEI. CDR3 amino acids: CASSEGLYRGRATDTQYF. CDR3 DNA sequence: TGTGCCAGCAGTGAAGGTCTGTATCGCGGGAGGGCGACAGATACGCAGTATTTT.

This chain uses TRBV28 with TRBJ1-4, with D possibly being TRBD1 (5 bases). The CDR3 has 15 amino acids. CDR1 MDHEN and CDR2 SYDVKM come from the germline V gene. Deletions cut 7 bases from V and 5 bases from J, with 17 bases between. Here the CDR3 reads CASTGSGGGNEKLFF. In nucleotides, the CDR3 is TGTGCCAGCACGGGGAGTGGGGGAGGGAATGAAAAACTGTTTTTT.

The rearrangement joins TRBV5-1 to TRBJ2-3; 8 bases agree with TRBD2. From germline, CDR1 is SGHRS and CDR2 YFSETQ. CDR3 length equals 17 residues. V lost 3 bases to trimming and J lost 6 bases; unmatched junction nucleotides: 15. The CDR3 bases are TGCGCCAGCAGCTGGGAAGGATTAGCGGGGACGCACGATACGCAGTATTTT. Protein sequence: CASSWEGLAGTHDTQYF.

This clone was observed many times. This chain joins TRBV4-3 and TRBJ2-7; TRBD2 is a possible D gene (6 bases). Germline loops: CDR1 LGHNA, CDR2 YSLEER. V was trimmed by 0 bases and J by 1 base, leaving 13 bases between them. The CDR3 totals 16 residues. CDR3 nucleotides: TGCGCCAGCAGCCAAGATATCTCGGGAGTATCCTACGAGCAGTACTTC. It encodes CASSQDISGVSYEQYF.